These T cell receptor beta chains were read from a single sample in a study of T cell repertoires in cytomegalovirus infection. TCRdb re-called the reads with MiXCR, one entry per CDR3 protein. The sample lists 100,000 to 150,000 distinct CDR3 sequences, around 30% occurring once. Which antigens these TCRs recognize remains unknown. The specimen comprised CD8+ T cells from cultured PBMCs, sampled from culture after CMV antigen stimulation. These receptors all come from a human donor in good health (CMV status not recorded). Some clones in this sample may be carry-over from other donors' samples. Both conserved end residues are part of each CDR3. D genes are given only for firm matches. Size is stated for part of the rows, as once, few or many counts, or as a class when the clone is expanded.

CDR3 length,V gene,D gene,J gene,clone size,CDR3 DNA,CDR3 protein
18,TRBV7-4,-,TRBJ1-3,-,TGTGCCAGCGACCCGCTTCGAGACAGACACTACTCTGGAAACACCATATATTTT,CASDPLRDRHYSGNTIYF
17,TRBV6-8,-,TRBJ2-5,-,TGTGCCAGCAGTCAGAAACATTCCGGGACGCCGAAAGAGACCCAGTACTTC,CASSQKHSGTPKETQYF
15,TRBV4-3,TRBD2,TRBJ2-5,many,TGCGCCAGCAGCAGAGGACTAGATCAAGCGGAGACCCAGTACTTC,CASSRGLDQAETQYF
16,TRBV6-6,-,TRBJ1-3,few,TGTGCCAGCAGTTACTCGCCTGGAAGCTCTGGAAACACCATATATTTT,CASSYSPGSSGNTIYF
14,TRBV6-2/TRBV6-3,-,TRBJ2-7,-,TGTGCCAGTCGTACATTGAGATCTTCCTACGAGCAGTACTTC,CASRTLRSSYEQYF
13,TRBV7-3,TRBD1,TRBJ2-7,few,TGTGCCAGCAGCCGGGGACAGGGCCGCGAGCAGTACTTC,CASSRGQGREQYF
16,TRBV7-2,-,TRBJ1-2,many,TGTGCCAGCAGCTCGGACCAGGGGCAGCGCCGCTATGGCTACACCTTC,CASSSDQGQRRYGYTF
17,TRBV15,TRBD2,TRBJ2-1,-,TGTGCCACCAGCAGAGATAGCGGGGGAAGCCTATACAATGAGCAGTTCTTC,CATSRDSGGSLYNEQFF
15,TRBV7-2,TRBD1,TRBJ1-5,-,TGTGCCAGCAGCTTAGCGGACAGGGGTGATCAGCCCCAGCATTTT,CASSLADRGDQPQHF
14,TRBV7-6,TRBD1,TRBJ2-1,few,TGTGCCAGCAGCGGGGGACAGGGAAACAATGAGCAGTTCTTC,CASSGGQGNNEQFF
15,TRBV7-2,-,TRBJ2-2,many,TGTGCCAGCAGCTCGGGGACCATTAAAACCGGGGAGCTGTTTTTT,CASSSGTIKTGELFF
14,TRBV6-8,TRBD1,TRBJ1-1,-,TGTGCCAGCAGTTATACGACAGGGGCCCCTGAAGCTTTCTTT,CASSYTTGAPEAFF
14,TRBV7-9,-,TRBJ2-7,many,TGTGCCAGCAGCTTAGTGTCCCGGGACCACGAGCAGTACTTC,CASSLVSRDHEQYF
15,TRBV12-3/TRBV12-4,-,TRBJ1-1,-,TGTGCCAGCAGTTTATTAGACAGACTGAACACTGAAGCTTTCTTT,CASSLLDRLNTEAFF
16,TRBV19,TRBD1,TRBJ2-6,-,TGTGCCAGTATTGGACAGGGGCTAATGGGGGCCAACGTCCTGACTTTC,CASIGQGLMGANVLTF
17,TRBV27,-,TRBJ1-2,-,TGTGCCAGCAGTCTGACCTTCCGGGACTCTCGAGGGGGTGGCTACACCTTC,CASSLTFRDSRGGGYTF
14,TRBV28,TRBD1,TRBJ2-1,-,TGTGCCAGTAGGGACAGGGTGAGATACAATGAGCAGTTCTTC,CASRDRVRYNEQFF
15,TRBV7-9,-,TRBJ2-2,few,TGTGCCAGCAGCTTACTCTGGGGGACCACCGGGGAGCTGTTTTTT,CASSLLWGTTGELFF
15,TRBV4-1,TRBD1,TRBJ2-7,-,TGCGCCAGCAGCCAGGCGGGGACAGGGTTTTACGAGCAGTACTTC,CASSQAGTGFYEQYF
14,TRBV6-5,-,TRBJ2-1,-,TGTGCCAGCAGCCTAGGGTCCTCTGGCGGTGAGCAGTTCTTC,CASSLGSSGGEQFF
16,TRBV7-6,TRBD2,TRBJ2-5,many,TGTGCCAGCAGCCCGACAACTACGGGGGGGCGGGAGACCCAGTACTTC,CASSPTTTGGRETQYF
14,TRBV5-6,-,TRBJ2-2,many,TGTGCCAGCACCTTCGGTGTTTCTACCGGGGAGCTGTTTTTT,CASTFGVSTGELFF
15,TRBV5-4,-,TRBJ2-7,-,TGTGCCAGCAGCTTGGGAACAACCATCTCCTACGAGCAGTACTTC,CASSLGTTISYEQYF
15,TRBV7-9,TRBD1,TRBJ2-1,-,TGTGCCAGCAGTTCCACCGGGACAGGGAGAAATGAGCAGTTCTTC,CASSSTGTGRNEQFF
15,TRBV27,-,TRBJ2-6,once,TGTGCCAGCGCCGGGGACTCAACTGGGGCCAACGTCCTGACTTTC,CASAGDSTGANVLTF
17,TRBV27,-,TRBJ2-3,-,TGTGCTAGCAGTTTTGGGCCCAAGTTGTCGGCACGAGATACGCAGTATTTT,CASSFGPKLSARDTQYF
15,TRBV7-8,-,TRBJ1-1,few,TGTGCCAGCAGCCCCCGGACAGTCATGAACACTGAAGCTTTCTTT,CASSPRTVMNTEAFF
15,TRBV19,TRBD1,TRBJ1-5,few,TGTGCCAGTAGTTTCACAGGGGCGCGAAATCAGCCCCAGCATTTT,CASSFTGARNQPQHF
11,TRBV7-2,-,TRBJ2-1,-,TGTGCCAGCAGCCTGCACGATGAGCAGTTCTTC,CASSLHDEQFF
15,TRBV6-6,-,TRBJ2-7,few,TGTGCCAGCGGTACCTGGGTCATTGGGTCCTACGAGCAGTACTTC,CASGTWVIGSYEQYF
15,TRBV4-3,-,TRBJ2-1,-,TGCGCCAGCAGCCAAGATCGAGGAGGGGCAGGTGAGCAGTTCTTC,CASSQDRGGAGEQFF
16,TRBV6-6,-,TRBJ2-7,-,TGTGCCAGCAGATTAACCCCCCCGGGTCTCTCCTACGAGCAGTACTTC,CASRLTPPGLSYEQYF
16,TRBV6-5,-,TRBJ1-2,few,TGTGCCAGCAGTTACCGTCCGGACTATCTACTATATGGCTACACCTTC,CASSYRPDYLLYGYTF
14,TRBV6-5,-,TRBJ1-2,few,TGTGCCAGCAGTTACGGGGAGGGGTCGTATGGCTACACCTTC,CASSYGEGSYGYTF
15,TRBV6-2/TRBV6-3,-,TRBJ1-5,few,TGTGCCAGCAGTTATCCAGGTTTTGGGGGGGATCCCCAGCATTTT,CASSYPGFGGDPQHF
17,TRBV5-8,-,TRBJ2-2,-,TGTGCCAGCAGCTTGTCCCCGGGGTACGCGAACACCGGGGAGCTGTTTTTT,CASSLSPGYANTGELFF
11,TRBV7-9,-,TRBJ2-5,few,TGTGCCAGCCGGTTTCGGGAGACCCAGTACTTC,CASRFRETQYF
15,TRBV7-2,-,TRBJ2-1,many,TGTGCCAGCAGCTTAGTAGGGAGCTCCTACAATGAGCAGTTCTTC,CASSLVGSSYNEQFF
15,TRBV7-6,TRBD2,TRBJ2-1,-,TGTGCCAGCAGCCGGGGACTAGCGGGGGGGACTGAGCAGTTCTTC,CASSRGLAGGTEQFF
10,TRBV19,-,TRBJ1-2,-,TGTGCCACCTACCACTATGGCTACACCTTC,CATYHYGYTF
15,TRBV27,-,TRBJ1-5,few,TGTGCCAGCAGTCCCGTGGGGGGAGGCAATCAGCCCCAGCATTTT,CASSPVGGGNQPQHF
14,TRBV6-1,TRBD1,TRBJ2-7,many,TGTGCCAGCAGTGAACGTGGGACAGTGCTGGAGCAGTACTTC,CASSERGTVLEQYF
15,TRBV4-1,-,TRBJ2-2,-,TGCGCCAGCAGCCAACACGAGACCGCACAAGGGGAGCTGTTTTTT,CASSQHETAQGELFF